This passage covers 7 T cell receptor beta chains from one sample sequenced in a study of T cell responses to AZD1222 COVID-19 vaccine. Libraries were prepared by immunoSEQ multiplex PCR; TCRdb keeps only in-frame clonotypes and omits some of them. The sample lists 150,000 to 200,000 clones, 85% to 95% occurring once. The sample in question was peripheral blood, obtained on day 0 of AZD1222 vaccination. Receptors originate from an adult in good health.

CDR3: CASTGGQGKFNEQFF. The CDR3 DNA follows: TGTGCCAGTACCGGAGGACAGGGAAAGTTTAATGAGCAGTTCTTC. The chain employs TRBV19 and TRBJ2-1; 8 bases fit TRBD1. The CDR3 contains 15 residues. V lost 7 bases to trimming and J lost 7 bases; unmatched junction nucleotides: 12. Germline V CDR1 and CDR2: LNHDA, SQIVND (reference sequence).

V is TRBV7-9 and J is TRBJ2-1; no clear D. The CDR3 totals 13 residues. V lost 6 bases and J 3 bases, leaving 9 bases between the germline ends. Germline V lookup: CDR1 SEHNR, CDR2 FQNEAQ (reference sequence). The CDR3 nucleotides read TGTGCCAGCAGTCCCCAACGCTACAATGAGCAGTTCTTC. Translating gives CASSPQRYNEQFF.

The CDR3 sequence is CASSLGLGEAGYTF. DNA of the CDR3: TGTGCCAGCAGCTTAGGTCTAGGGGAAGCTGGCTACACCTTC. The genes are TRBV11-2 and TRBJ1-2; TRBD1 is a possible D gene (5 bases). V lost 1 base and J lost 7, with 13 bases in between. Germline CDR1 SGHAT, CDR2 FQNNGV. The CDR3 runs 14 residues.

CDR3 in amino acids: CASSLVYGRGNYGYTF. In nucleotides, the CDR3 is TGTGCCAGCAGCTTAGTTTACGGCAGGGGGAACTATGGCTACACCTTC. V usage is TRBV7-8 and J usage is TRBJ1-2; the match to TRBD1 covers 7 bases. Germline V gene sequence: CDR1 SGHVS, CDR2 FQNEAQ. The CDR3 is 16 residues long. Trimming at V came to 1 base and at J to 2 bases, leaving 7 bases not matched to a gene.

The chain combines TRBV4-1 with TRBJ1-5, with D possibly TRBD1 on 5 matching bases. The CDR3 has 16 residues. Trimming pared 0 bases from V and 2 bases from J, leaving 11 bases between. Germline CDR1 and CDR2: MGHRA and YSYEKL. Written as DNA, the CDR3 is TGCGCCAGCAGCCAAGATGGGGGGATTGGCAATCAGCCCCAGCATTTT. Translating it yields CASSQDGGIGNQPQHF.

The chain links TRBV5-1 to TRBJ1-5; no firm D call. Trimming cost V 6 bases and J 9 bases, with 16 bases left between them. Germline-derived CDR1 and CDR2 are SGHRS and YFSETQ. The CDR3 has 13 amino acids. The CDR3 nucleotides are TGCGCCAGCACCCCGGACGGTCTAGGGCCCCAGCATTTT. It encodes CASTPDGLGPQHF.

The chain employs TRBV7-2 and TRBJ2-3; 11 nucleotides align to TRBD2. There are 17 residues in the CDR3. The V gene end was trimmed by 0 bases and the J gene end by 4 bases; junction bases not matched to a gene: 6. Germline assignment: CDR1 SGHTA and CDR2 FQGNSA. The CDR3 coding sequence is TGTGCCAGCAGCTTAGCGTTACTAGCGGGAGTTTCAGATACGCAGTATTTT. Translation gives CASSLALLAGVSDTQYF.